The 10 T cell receptor beta chains below come from one sample, sequenced in a study of T cell responses to AZD1222 COVID-19 vaccine. Profiling relied on immunoSEQ multiplex PCR, and the TCRdb table lists in-frame clones only, not all of them. There are 150,000 to 200,000 clones in the sample; roughly 94% occur only once, and 0.64% lies in the top ten. The source material was peripheral blood, sampled on day 0 of AZD1222 vaccination. The receptors were gathered from an adult in good health.

The chain employs TRBV5-8 and TRBJ1-5; no clear D. The CDR3 loop spans 14 amino acids. The germline V gene has CDR1 SGHTS and CDR2 YDEGEE. Trimming left V 1 base short and J 6 bases short, with 11 bases between. The CDR3 DNA reads as TGTGCCAGCAGCTTGTTGCAGGCCATTCAGCCCCAGCATTTT. Translated: CASSLLQAIQPQHF.

The chain employs TRBV5-5 and TRBJ1-2; D unresolved. The CDR3 is 15 residues long. V was trimmed by 0 bases and J by 5 bases, leaving 14 bases between them. Germline loops: CDR1 SGHKS, CDR2 YYEKEE (reference sequence). The DNA of the CDR3 is TGTGCCAGCAGCTTGGGACCCCAGGCGCGTTATGGCTACACCTTC. Translated: CASSLGPQARYGYTF. Variable domain in full (rest from reference TRBV5-5 and TRBJ1-2): DAGVTQSPTHLIKTRGQQVTLRCSPISGHKSVSWYQQVLGQGPQFIFQYYEKEERGRGNFPDRFSARQFPNYSSELNVNALLLGDSALYLCASSLGPQARYGYTFGSGTRLTVV.

This clone was seen just once. The chain is built from TRBV28 and TRBJ1-5; unclear D gene. CDR1 and CDR2 (germline): MDHEN, SYDVKM. This CDR3 region has 15 residues. Trimming cost V 6 bases and J 6 bases, with 18 bases left between them. Here the CDR3 reads CASRILREFVQPQHF. The CDR3 region has the DNA TGTGCCAGCAGAATCCTCCGGGAATTTGTTCAGCCCCAGCATTTT.

The chain recombines TRBV18 with TRBJ1-2, with D hard to call. V was cut by 2 bases and J by 4 bases, with 8 bases left in between. CDR1 is KGHSH, CDR2 LQKENI, per germline. This CDR3 is built from 13 residues. CDR3 in DNA: TGTGCCAGCTCACCATCGGGCTTCTATGGCTACACCTTC. Translated, it gives CASSPSGFYGYTF.

This clone was observed a few times. V is TRBV2 and J is TRBJ1-1, with a weak D call TRBD1 (5 bases). CDR3 size: 19 residues. Trimming shortened V by 0 bases and J by 2 bases, and 22 bases separated the two germline ends. Germline V CDR1 and CDR2: SNHLY, FYNNEI. CDR3 coding DNA: TGTGCCAGCAGTGAAGCGCTCTTGAGGGCGACAGCCCTAAACACTGAAGCTTTCTTT. Protein sequence: CASSEALLRATALNTEAFF.

The chain uses TRBV14 and TRBJ2-1; the match to TRBD2 covers 7 bases. The CDR3 loop spans 15 amino acids. Germline loops: CDR1 SGHDN, CDR2 FVKESK. Germline trimming cut 0 bases from V and 7 bases from J; bases unmatched to any gene: 6. As DNA, the CDR3 is TGTGCCAGCAGCCAAGATCTGCGGGAGTTTAATGAGCAGTTCTTC. Translation: CASSQDLREFNEQFF.

The chain joins TRBV12-3 or TRBV12-4 to TRBJ2-1; no reliable D call. This CDR3 region has 12 residues. Trimming stripped 7 bases from V and 5 bases from J, with 9 bases between. The CDR3 sequence is CASMALDNEQFF. The CDR3 DNA reads as TGTGCCAGCATGGCCTTAGACAATGAGCAGTTCTTC.

In this sample, this clone turned up once. The rearrangement uses TRBV18 and TRBJ1-2; unclear D gene. The CDR3 contains 12 residues. The germline V gene has CDR1 KGHSH and CDR2 LQKENI. V was pared by 2 bases and J by 8 bases, with 9 bases between. The CDR3 is CASSPDIYGYTF. The CDR3 coding sequence is TGTGCCAGCTCACCAGACATCTACGGCTACACCTTC.

The rearrangement uses TRBV9 and TRBJ1-6; D gene ambiguous. Trimming cost V 1 base and J 7 bases, with 3 bases left between them. This CDR3 comprises 12 residues. Germline CDR1 SGDLS, CDR2 YYNGEE. The CDR3: CASSVNNSPLHF. CDR3 DNA sequence: TGTGCCAGCAGCGTAAACAATTCACCCCTCCACTTT.

The chain's CDR3 is CASSTTPGPQETQYF. The CDR3 DNA reads as TGTGCCAGCAGCACCACCCCCGGACCGCAAGAGACCCAGTACTTC. This rearrangement joins TRBV7-3 to TRBJ2-5, with D unclear. Germline V lookup: CDR1 SGHTA, CDR2 FQGTGA. The CDR3 contains 15 residues. Trimming shortened V by 5 bases and J by 2 bases, and 15 bases separated the two germline ends.